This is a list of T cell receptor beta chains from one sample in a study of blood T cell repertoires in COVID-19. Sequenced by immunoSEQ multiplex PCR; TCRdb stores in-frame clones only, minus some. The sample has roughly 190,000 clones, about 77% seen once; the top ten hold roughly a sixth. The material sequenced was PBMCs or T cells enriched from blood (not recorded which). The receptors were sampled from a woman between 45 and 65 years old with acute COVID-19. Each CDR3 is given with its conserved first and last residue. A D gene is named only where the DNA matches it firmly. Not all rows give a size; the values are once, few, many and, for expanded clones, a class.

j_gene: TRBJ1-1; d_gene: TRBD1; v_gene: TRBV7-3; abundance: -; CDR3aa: CASSPLTGAGNTEAFF; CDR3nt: TGTGCCAGCAGCCCCCTTACAGGGGCCGGTAACACTGAAGCTTTCTTT
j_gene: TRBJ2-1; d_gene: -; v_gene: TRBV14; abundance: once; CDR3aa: CASSPLPGLHSYNEQFF; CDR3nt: TGTGCCAGCAGCCCCCTCCCGGGACTCCACTCCTACAATGAGCAGTTCTTC
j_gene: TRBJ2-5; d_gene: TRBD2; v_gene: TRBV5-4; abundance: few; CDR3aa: CASSAGLAANQETQYF; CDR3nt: TGTGCCAGCAGCGCGGGACTAGCGGCGAACCAAGAGACCCAGTACTTC
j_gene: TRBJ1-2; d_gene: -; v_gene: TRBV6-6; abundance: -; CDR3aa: CASSYNAAGVNGYTF; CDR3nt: TGTGCCAGCAGTTACAACGCCGCAGGGGTAAATGGCTACACCTTC
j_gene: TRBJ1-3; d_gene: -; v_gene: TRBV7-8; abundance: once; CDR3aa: CASSLLGDSRGDF; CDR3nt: TGTGCCAGCAGCTTATTAGGGGACTCACGTGGAGATTTT
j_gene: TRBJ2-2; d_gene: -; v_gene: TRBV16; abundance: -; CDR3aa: CASSHPQGGNTGELFF; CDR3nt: TGTGCCAGCAGCCACCCGCAGGGTGGGAACACCGGGGAGCTGTTTTTT
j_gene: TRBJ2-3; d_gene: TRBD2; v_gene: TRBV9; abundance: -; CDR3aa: CASSSRGSGVTDTQYF; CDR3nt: TGTGCCAGCAGCTCCCGAGGTAGCGGGGTCACAGATACGCAGTATTTT
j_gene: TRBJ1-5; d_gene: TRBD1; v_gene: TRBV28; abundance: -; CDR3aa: CASSSGQGGPFNQPQHF; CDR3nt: TGTGCCAGCAGTTCAGGACAGGGGGGTCCTTTTAATCAGCCCCAGCATTTT
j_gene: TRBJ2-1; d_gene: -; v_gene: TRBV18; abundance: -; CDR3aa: CASSRGGISEQFF; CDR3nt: TGTGCCAGCTCACGGGGGGGCATCAGTGAGCAGTTCTTC
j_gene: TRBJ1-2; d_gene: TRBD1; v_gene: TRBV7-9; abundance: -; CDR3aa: CASSGTGARVKGYTF; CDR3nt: TGTGCCAGCAGCGGGACAGGGGCGCGGGTCAAAGGCTACACCTTC
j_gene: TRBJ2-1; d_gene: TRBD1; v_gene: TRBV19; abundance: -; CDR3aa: CASRKGMGTGGNEQFF; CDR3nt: TGTGCCAGTAGGAAAGGTATGGGGACAGGGGGCAATGAGCAGTTCTTC
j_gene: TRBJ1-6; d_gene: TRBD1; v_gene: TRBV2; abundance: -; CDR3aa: CASKGQRNSPLHF; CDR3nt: TGTGCCAGCAAGGGACAGAGAAATTCACCCCTCCACTTT
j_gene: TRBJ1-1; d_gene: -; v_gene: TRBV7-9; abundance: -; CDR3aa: CASSLGGQGRVF; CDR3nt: TGTGCCAGCAGCTTAGGGGGACAAGGTAGAGTCTTT
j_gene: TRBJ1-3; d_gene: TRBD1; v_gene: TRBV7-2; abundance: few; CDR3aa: CASSSQGAGNTIYF; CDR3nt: TGTGCCAGCAGCTCCCAGGGGGCTGGAAACACCATATATTTT
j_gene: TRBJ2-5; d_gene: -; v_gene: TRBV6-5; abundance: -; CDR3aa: CASSFGGRGETQYF; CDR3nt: TGTGCCAGCAGCTTCGGGGGAAGGGGAGAGACCCAGTACTTC
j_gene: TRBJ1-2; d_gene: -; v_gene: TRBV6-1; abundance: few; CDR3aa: CASSEAMGAGGYTF; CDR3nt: TGTGCCAGCAGTGAAGCGATGGGGGCAGGTGGCTACACCTTC
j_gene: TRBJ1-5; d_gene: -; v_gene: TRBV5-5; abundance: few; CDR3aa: CASSLGIQGNQPQHF; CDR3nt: TGTGCCAGCAGCTTGGGAATCCAGGGCAATCAGCCCCAGCATTTT
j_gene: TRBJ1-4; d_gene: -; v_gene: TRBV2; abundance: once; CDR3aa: CASTRQGREKLFF; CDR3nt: TGTGCCAGCACTCGGCAGGGTCGGGAAAAACTGTTTTTT
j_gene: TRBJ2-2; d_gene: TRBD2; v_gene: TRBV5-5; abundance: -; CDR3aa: CASSFGGVNTGELFF; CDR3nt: TGTGCCAGCAGCTTTGGGGGGGTTAACACCGGGGAGCTGTTTTTT
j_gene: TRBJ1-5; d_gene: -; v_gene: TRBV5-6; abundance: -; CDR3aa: CASSLQADSYNQPQHF; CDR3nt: TGTGCCAGCAGCTTGCAGGCGGACAGTTACAATCAGCCCCAGCATTTT
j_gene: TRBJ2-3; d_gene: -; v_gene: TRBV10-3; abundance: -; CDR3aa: CAISDGAGTDTQYF; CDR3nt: TGTGCCATCAGTGACGGGGCGGGAACAGATACGCAGTATTTT
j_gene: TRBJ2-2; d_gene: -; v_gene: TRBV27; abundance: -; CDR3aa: CASGEGGLFF; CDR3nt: TGTGCCAGCGGGGAAGGAGGGCTGTTTTTT
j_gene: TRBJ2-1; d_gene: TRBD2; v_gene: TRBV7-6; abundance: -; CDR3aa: CASSLKPSGEAEQFF; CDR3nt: TGTGCCAGCAGCTTAAAGCCTAGCGGGGAGGCTGAGCAGTTCTTC
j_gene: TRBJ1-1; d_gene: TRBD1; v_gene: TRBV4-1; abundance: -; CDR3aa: CASSQGQGANTEAFF; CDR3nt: TGCGCCAGCAGCCAAGGACAGGGGGCGAACACTGAAGCTTTCTTT
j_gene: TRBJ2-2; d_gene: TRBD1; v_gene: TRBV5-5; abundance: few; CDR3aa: CASSSRTGSNTGELFF; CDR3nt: TGTGCCAGCAGCTCCAGGACAGGCTCGAACACCGGGGAGCTGTTTTTT
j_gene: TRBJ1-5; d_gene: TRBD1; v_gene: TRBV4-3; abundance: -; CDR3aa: CASSPEQGGQPQHF; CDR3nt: TGCGCCAGCAGCCCCGAACAGGGGGGTCAGCCCCAGCATTTT
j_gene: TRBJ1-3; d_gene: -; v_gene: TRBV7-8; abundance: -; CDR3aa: CASREGPSGNTIYF; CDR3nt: TGTGCCAGCAGAGAGGGCCCCTCTGGAAACACCATATATTTT
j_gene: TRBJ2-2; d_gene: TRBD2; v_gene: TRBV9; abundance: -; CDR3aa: CASSRLASGELFF; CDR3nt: TGTGCCAGCAGCCGACTAGCATCCGGGGAGCTGTTTTTT
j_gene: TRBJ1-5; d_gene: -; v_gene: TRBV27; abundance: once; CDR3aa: CASSPLNQPQHF; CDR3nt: TGTGCCAGCAGTCCTTTGAATCAGCCCCAGCATTTT
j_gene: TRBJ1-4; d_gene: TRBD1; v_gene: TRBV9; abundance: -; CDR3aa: CASSGNTGAAEKLFF; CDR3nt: TGTGCCAGCAGCGGCAACACAGGGGCGGCTGAAAAACTGTTTTTT
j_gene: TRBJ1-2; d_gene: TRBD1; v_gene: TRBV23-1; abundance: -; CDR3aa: CASSQSATGGAEYGYTF; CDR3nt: TGCGCCAGCAGTCAATCGGCGACAGGGGGCGCCGAATATGGCTACACCTTC
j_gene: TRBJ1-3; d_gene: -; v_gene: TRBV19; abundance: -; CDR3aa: CASRDTISGNTIYF; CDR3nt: TGTGCCAGTCGGGACACCATCTCTGGAAACACCATATATTTT
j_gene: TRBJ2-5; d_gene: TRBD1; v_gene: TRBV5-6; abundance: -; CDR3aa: CASGRQGIQTQYF; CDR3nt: TGTGCCAGCGGCCGACAGGGGATACAGACCCAGTACTTC
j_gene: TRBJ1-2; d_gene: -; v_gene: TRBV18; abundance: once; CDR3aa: CASSPPTGGARRDGYTF; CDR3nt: TGTGCCAGCTCACCGCCGACCGGGGGGGCGAGAAGAGATGGCTACACCTTC
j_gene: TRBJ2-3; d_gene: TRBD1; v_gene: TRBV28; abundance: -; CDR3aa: CASSPGTGGDKDTQYF; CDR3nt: TGTGCCAGCAGTCCAGGGACAGGGGGCGATAAAGATACGCAGTATTTT
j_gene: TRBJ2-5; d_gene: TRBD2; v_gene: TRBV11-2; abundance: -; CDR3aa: CASSLDGSGGLAAETQYF; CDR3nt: TGTGCCAGCAGCTTAGATGGGAGCGGGGGCCTCGCGGCAGAGACCCAGTACTTC
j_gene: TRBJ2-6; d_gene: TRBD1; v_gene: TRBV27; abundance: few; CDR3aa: CASSLRDRVAGANVLTF; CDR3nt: TGTGCCAGCAGTTTAAGGGACAGGGTTGCTGGGGCCAACGTCCTGACTTTC
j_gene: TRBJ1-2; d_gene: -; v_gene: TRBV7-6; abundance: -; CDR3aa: CASSPDSIGSYGYTF; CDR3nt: TGTGCCAGCAGCCCGGACAGTATTGGTAGCTATGGCTACACCTTC
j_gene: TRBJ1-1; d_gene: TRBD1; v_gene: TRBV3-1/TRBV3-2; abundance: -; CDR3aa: CASSPGTGQFGAFF; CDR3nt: TGTGCCAGCAGCCCGGGGACAGGCCAATTCGGAGCTTTCTTT
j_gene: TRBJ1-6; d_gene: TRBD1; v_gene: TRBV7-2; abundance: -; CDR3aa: CASSQDRVLHSPLHF; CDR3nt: TGTGCCAGCAGCCAGGACAGGGTATTGCATTCACCCCTCCACTTT
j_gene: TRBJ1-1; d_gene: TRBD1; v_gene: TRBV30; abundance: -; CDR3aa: CAWSLTGGKAEAFF; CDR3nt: TGTGCCTGGAGTCTGACAGGGGGAAAGGCTGAAGCTTTCTTT